The source of this TCR beta chain is a study of CD8+ T cells in alopecia areata. cDNA prepared by RNA extraction and subsequent reverse transcription served as the template for sequencing. The data were produced by immunoSEQ multiplex PCR, yet TCRdb's version contains in-frame clones alone and is incomplete. The sample shows 90,000 to 150,000 clones, over 60% of them seen only once. Trimming removed 7 bases from V and 2 bases from J, with 7 bases in between. There are 11 residues in the CDR3. Germline V gene lookup returns CDR1 SQVTM and CDR2 ANQGSEA. This clone was counted a few times. The sequencing input was CD4+ T cells sorted from blood. V gene TRBV29-1 combines with J gene TRBJ2-3; a possible D gene is TRBD2 (6 bases). The clonotype comes from a human donor in good health. The chain's CDR3 is CSAGDTDTQYF. The CDR3, as DNA: TGCAGCGCGGGAGACACAGATACGCAGTATTTT.